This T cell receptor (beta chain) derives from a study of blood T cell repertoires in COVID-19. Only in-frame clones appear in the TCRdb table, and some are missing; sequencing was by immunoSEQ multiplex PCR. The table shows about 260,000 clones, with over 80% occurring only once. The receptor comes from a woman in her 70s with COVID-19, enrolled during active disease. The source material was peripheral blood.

The CDR3 is CASSPNQGHRDEKLFF. Written as DNA, the CDR3 is TGCGCCAGCAGTCCTAACCAGGGACACCGAGATGAAAAACTGTTTTTT. V and J are TRBV4-1 and TRBJ1-4; perhaps TRBD1 as D (6 bases). Deletions cut 6 bases from V and 6 bases from J, with 20 bases between. There are 16 residues in the CDR3. Germline assignment: CDR1 MGHRA and CDR2 YSYEKL.